One and the same sample provided the 26 T cell receptor beta chains below, sequenced in a study of blood T cell repertoires in COVID-19. Sequenced by immunoSEQ multiplex PCR; TCRdb stores in-frame clones only, minus some. This sample yields around 200,000 clones, of which 60% to 85% are seen a single time; approximately 6% belongs to the top ten. Sequencing was performed on peripheral blood. Source of these receptors: a woman aged 70-85 years with acute or convalescent COVID-19.

Ten or more counts support this clone. The chain has TRBV11-2 and TRBJ1-6, with a tentative D call TRBD1 (6 bases). The CDR3 has 16 residues. The germline V gene has CDR1 SGHAT and CDR2 FQNNGV. Trimming removed 1 base at V and 10 bases at J, with 17 bases between. The CDR3 DNA reads TGTGCCAGCAGCTTAGGTGGGCAGGGGTGGAGCTCACCCCTCCACTTT. It encodes CASSLGGQGWSSPLHF.

The CDR3 bases are TGTGCCAGCAGTTACAATACAGGGGGAAATGGCTACACCTTC. As protein: CASSYNTGGNGYTF. V usage is TRBV6-5 and J usage is TRBJ1-2, with 8 positions matching TRBD1. Germline V gene sequence: CDR1 MNHEY, CDR2 SVGAGI. With 2 bases clipped from V and 6 bases from J, the junction kept 5 bases outside the gene matches. The CDR3 runs 14 residues.

The rearrangement uses TRBV4-1 and TRBJ2-7, with 15 bases aligning to TRBD2. CDR3 length equals 18 residues. Per the germline V gene, CDR1 is MGHRA and CDR2 is YSYEKL. Trimming at V came to 4 bases and at J to 5 bases, leaving 12 bases not matched to a gene. CDR3 region: CASSPAGLAGGPGNEQYF. The DNA for the CDR3 is TGCGCCAGCAGCCCGGCCGGACTAGCGGGAGGGCCAGGTAACGAGCAGTACTTC.

V gene TRBV5-1 combines with J gene TRBJ1-1; perhaps TRBD1 as D (5 bases). V was cut by 2 bases and J by 2 bases, with 10 bases left in between. CDR1 SGHRS and CDR2 YFSETQ come from the germline V gene. The CDR3 has 14 amino acids. The CDR3 DNA sequence: TGCGCCAGCAGCTTCGGACAACTTAACACTGAAGCTTTCTTT. It is translated as CASSFGQLNTEAFF.

The V call is TRBV3-1 (or the pseudogene TRBV3-2), the J call TRBJ1-2, with D unclear. V was trimmed by 4 bases and J by 0 bases, leaving 12 bases between them. The CDR3 runs 15 residues. Looked up from germline, CDR1 is LGHDT and CDR2 is YNNKEL (reference sequence). The CDR3 bases are TGTGCCAGCAGCCCGGCAGGCCCTTCTAACTATGGCTACACCTTC. Its protein product is CASSPAGPSNYGYTF.

The chain carries TRBV10-3 and TRBJ2-7; TRBD1 matches at 7 bases. Germline trimming cut 5 bases from V and 3 bases from J; bases unmatched to any gene: 7. Germline CDR1 is ENHRY and CDR2 is SYGVKD. CDR3 length: 14 amino acids. Here the CDR3 DNA reads TGTGCCATCAGTCCCGGGACAGAGAGCTACGAGCAGTACTTC. Protein sequence: CAISPGTESYEQYF.

The chain links TRBV5-4 to TRBJ1-4; 8 nucleotides line up with TRBD1. Germline V gives CDR1 SGHNT, CDR2 YYREEE (reference sequence). This CDR3 has 14 amino acids. With V trimmed by 4 bases and J by 7 bases, 6 bases remained unmatched. CDR3 in DNA: TGTGCCAGCAGCCCAGGGGGCGTGGGTGAAAAACTGTTTTTT. Residues: CASSPGGVGEKLFF.

The gene calls are TRBV3-1 (or the pseudogene TRBV3-2) and TRBJ1-6, with a tentative D call TRBD1 (6 bases). The germline V gene has CDR1 LGHDT and CDR2 YNNKEL (reference sequence). The CDR3 sequence is 17 residues long. Trimming took off 5 bases at V and 2 bases at J, with 16 bases between the two ends. The CDR3 sequence: CASSLGHQDAYNSPLHF. The CDR3 bases are TGTGCCAGCAGCTTGGGACATCAAGACGCCTATAATTCACCCCTCCACTTT.

The chain joins TRBV13 to TRBJ2-3, with 10 bases that match TRBD2. Looked up from germline, CDR1 is PRHDT and CDR2 is FYEKMQ (reference sequence). This CDR3 is 15 amino acids long. Trimming cost V 7 bases and J 1 base; bases outside gene matches: 5. Here the CDR3 reads CASTSGTSGTDTQYF. The CDR3 nucleotides are TGTGCCAGCACTTCCGGGACTAGCGGCACAGATACGCAGTATTTT. Variable domain in full (rest from reference TRBV13 and TRBJ2-3): AAGVIQSPRHLIKEKRETATLKCYPIPRHDTVYWYQQGPGQDPQFLISFYEKMQSDKGSIPDRFSAQQFSDYHSELNMSSLELGDSALYFCASTSGTSGTDTQYFGPGTRLTVL.

This clone was detected only a few times. The chain is built from TRBV4-2 and TRBJ2-1; 9 bases align to TRBD2. The V gene end was trimmed by 0 bases and the J gene end by 6 bases; junction bases not matched to a gene: 3. The CDR3 sequence is 15 residues long. The germline CDR1 and CDR2 sequences are LGHNA and YNFKEQ. CDR3 sequence (DNA): TGTGCCAGCAGCCAAGACGCGGGAGGGTTCAATGAGCAGTTCTTC. It is translated as CASSQDAGGFNEQFF.

The V call is TRBV12-1, the J call TRBJ2-7; the D call of TRBD2 is as the table states it, not checked on the DNA. TRBV12-1 is recorded as a pseudogene. The CDR3 has 18 residues. The CDR3 spells CASSEVVAGDRPAYEQYF. The CDR3 nucleotides read TGTGCCAGCAGCGAAGTGGTGGCGGGAGACCGGCCTGCCTACGAGCAGTACTTC.

The chain is built from TRBV7-2 and TRBJ2-1; the match to TRBD2 covers 14 bases. This CDR3 spans 18 amino acids. The germline V gene has CDR1 SGHTA and CDR2 FQGNSA. Losses at the gene ends were 5 bases for V and 0 bases for J; bases not matched to a gene: 6. For the CDR3, the DNA is TGTGCCAGCAGCCCGGGACTAGCGGGAGCTCTCTCCTACAATGAGCAGTTCTTC. Amino acids: CASSPGLAGALSYNEQFF.

In DNA form, the CDR3 reads TGTGCCAGCAGCTTATATTGGCCAGGGTACTCCGGGGAGCTGTTTTTT. Amino acids: CASSLYWPGYSGELFF. V usage is TRBV7-6 and J usage is TRBJ2-2; possible D gene TRBD1, 5 bases. CDR3 length: 16 amino acids. The germline V gene encodes CDR1 SGHVS and CDR2 FNYEAQ. Trimming shortened V by 2 bases and J by 6 bases, and 16 bases separated the two germline ends. The full variable domain, rest sourced from reference TRBV7-6 and TRBJ2-2, is GAGVSQSPRYKVTKRGQDVALRCDPISGHVSLYWYRQALGQGPEFLTYFNYEAQQDKSGLPNDRFSAERPEGSISTLTIQRTEQRDSAMYRCASSLYWPGYSGELFFGEGSRLTVL.

This chain uses TRBV28 with TRBJ1-2, with D uncertain. Per germline, CDR1 MDHEN and CDR2 SYDVKM. The ends were cut back, 7 bases at V and 3 bases at J, with 18 bases in the middle. CDR3 length equals 15 residues. This CDR3 reads CASNSPGEGDYGYTF. As DNA, the CDR3 is TGTGCCAGCAATAGCCCCGGCGAGGGTGACTATGGCTACACCTTC.

CDR3 sequence reads: CASSINGRAPEQFF. The CDR3 DNA reads TGTGCCAGTAGTATCAACGGGAGGGCCCCGGAGCAGTTCTTC. The chain combines TRBV19 with TRBJ2-1, with TRBD2 matching over 8 bases. CDR3 length: 14 amino acids. The junction had 8 bases not matched to a gene; V was cut back by 3 bases and J by 10 bases. Per germline, CDR1 LNHDA and CDR2 SQIVND (reference sequence).

The CDR3 sequence: CASSLSGTGVYGYTF. CDR3 in DNA: TGTGCCAGCAGCTTGTCGGGGACAGGCGTATATGGCTACACCTTC. V gene TRBV5-8 combines with J gene TRBJ1-2, with TRBD1 matching over 8 bases. This CDR3 has 15 residues. Unmatched junction bases numbered 7, after V lost 1 base and J lost 5 bases. The germline gives CDR1 SGHTS, CDR2 YDEGEE.

The chain combines TRBV27 with TRBJ1-6; 8 nucleotides align to TRBD1. The CDR3 is 16 amino acids. In germline, CDR1 is MNHEY, CDR2 SMNVEV (reference sequence). V lost 5 bases, J lost 8 bases, and 11 bases stayed unmatched. The CDR3 loop reads CASSPRGLGSDSPLHF. CDR3 nucleotide sequence: TGTGCCAGCAGTCCCAGGGGGCTAGGGTCGGATTCACCCCTCCACTTT.

This sequence joins TRBV6-4 and TRBJ2-2; TRBD1 agrees at 8 bases. Germline CDR1 reads MRHNA; CDR2 reads SNTAGT. V dropped 6 bases and J dropped 4; count of bases not matched to a gene: 7. The length of the CDR3 is 15 residues. CDR3 sequence (DNA): TGTGCCAGCAGGGGACAGGCGGGGTCCACCGGGGAGCTGTTTTTT. Translated: CASRGQAGSTGELFF.

The chain joins TRBV2 to TRBJ1-1, with TRBD1 identical over 8 bases. Germline V gene sequence: CDR1 SNHLY, CDR2 FYNNEI. This CDR3 has 15 residues. V lost 8 bases and J lost 4; bases outside the gene matches: 12. The CDR3 loop is CASQETGAPGTEAFF. In nucleotides, the CDR3 is TGTGCCAGCCAAGAGACAGGGGCTCCGGGCACTGAAGCTTTCTTT.

The gene calls are TRBV12-3 or TRBV12-4 and TRBJ2-2; D gene uncertain. V was cut by 5 bases and J by 4 bases, with 8 bases left in between. This CDR3 region has 13 residues. CDR3: CASSPSGTGELFF. The CDR3 DNA sequence: TGTGCCAGCAGTCCCTCAGGCACCGGGGAGCTGTTTTTT.

This chain joins TRBV30 and TRBJ2-1, with no clear D. Germline-derived CDR1 and CDR2 are GTSNPN and SVGIG (reference sequence). Trimming took off 3 bases at V and 0 bases at J, with 6 bases between the two ends. The CDR3 consists of 13 residues. The CDR3 loop reads CAWRPSSYNEQFF. CDR3 in DNA: TGTGCCTGGAGACCCAGCTCCTACAATGAGCAGTTCTTC.

J is TRBJ2-2 and V is TRBV3-1 (or the pseudogene TRBV3-2), with 10 bases lining up with TRBD2. This CDR3 is built from 15 residues. Germline V gene data show CDR1 as LGHDT and CDR2 as YNNKEL (reference sequence). V trimming: 1 base; J trimming: 5 bases; junction bases outside the gene matches: 1. The CDR3: CASSQGLAGTGELFF. Here the CDR3 DNA reads TGTGCCAGCAGCCAAGGACTAGCGGGTACCGGGGAGCTGTTTTTT.

As DNA, the CDR3 is TGTGCCAGCAGCTTAGGGAGGGAACTCTTCCAAGAGACCCAGTACTTC. It translates to CASSLGRELFQETQYF. The chain uses TRBV7-9 and TRBJ2-5, with D tentatively TRBD2 (6 bases). The V end was cut by 1 base, the J end by 1 base, with 13 bases between. Germline lookup yields CDR1 SEHNR and CDR2 FQNEAQ (reference sequence). The CDR3 runs to 16 residues.

The rearrangement links TRBV11-2 to TRBJ2-1; TRBD2 matches 9 bases. Germline CDR1 SGHAT, CDR2 FQNNGV. The CDR3 is 14 residues long. V trimming: 2 bases; J trimming: 6 bases; junction bases outside the gene matches: 2. For the CDR3, the DNA is TGTGCCAGCAGCTTACTAGCGGGAAGCAATGAGCAGTTCTTC. Protein product: CASSLLAGSNEQFF.

This sequence joins TRBV7-2 and TRBJ2-7, with TRBD1 matching over 7 bases. The ends lost 3 bases at V and 5 bases at J; junction bases unmatched: 4. This CDR3 is built from 13 residues. Germline V lookup: CDR1 SGHTA, CDR2 FQGNSA. In DNA form, the CDR3 reads TGTGCCAGCAGCTTGACAGGGTACGACGAGCAGTACTTC. Its translation: CASSLTGYDEQYF. Filled out from reference TRBV7-2 and TRBJ2-7, the complete variable domain reads GAGVSQSPSNKVTEKGKDVELRCDPISGHTALYWYRQSLGQGLEFLIYFQGNSAPDKSGLPSDRFSAERTGGSVSTLTIQRTQQEDSAVYLCASSLTGYDEQYFGPGTRLTVT.

Notes on this clone: This same CDR3 is encoded by further DNA sequences in the sample. V is TRBV5-1 and J is TRBJ2-2; D possibly corresponds to TRBD2 (6 bases). The V gene lost 2 bases and the J gene lost 4 bases, with 9 bases spanning the gap. The CDR3 covers 14 residues. Looked up from germline, CDR1 is SGHRS and CDR2 is YFSETQ. The CDR3 spells CASSFSGSTGELFF. The CDR3 DNA reads TGCGCCAGCAGCTTTTCCGGGAGCACCGGGGAGCTGTTTTTT. The variable domain in full, with the rest retrieved from reference TRBV5-1 and TRBJ2-2, is KAGVTQTPRYLIKTRGQQVTLSCSPISGHRSVSWYQQTPGQGLQFLFEYFSETQRNKGNFPGRFSGRQFSNSRSEMNVSTLELGDSALYLCASSFSGSTGELFFGEGSRLTVL.